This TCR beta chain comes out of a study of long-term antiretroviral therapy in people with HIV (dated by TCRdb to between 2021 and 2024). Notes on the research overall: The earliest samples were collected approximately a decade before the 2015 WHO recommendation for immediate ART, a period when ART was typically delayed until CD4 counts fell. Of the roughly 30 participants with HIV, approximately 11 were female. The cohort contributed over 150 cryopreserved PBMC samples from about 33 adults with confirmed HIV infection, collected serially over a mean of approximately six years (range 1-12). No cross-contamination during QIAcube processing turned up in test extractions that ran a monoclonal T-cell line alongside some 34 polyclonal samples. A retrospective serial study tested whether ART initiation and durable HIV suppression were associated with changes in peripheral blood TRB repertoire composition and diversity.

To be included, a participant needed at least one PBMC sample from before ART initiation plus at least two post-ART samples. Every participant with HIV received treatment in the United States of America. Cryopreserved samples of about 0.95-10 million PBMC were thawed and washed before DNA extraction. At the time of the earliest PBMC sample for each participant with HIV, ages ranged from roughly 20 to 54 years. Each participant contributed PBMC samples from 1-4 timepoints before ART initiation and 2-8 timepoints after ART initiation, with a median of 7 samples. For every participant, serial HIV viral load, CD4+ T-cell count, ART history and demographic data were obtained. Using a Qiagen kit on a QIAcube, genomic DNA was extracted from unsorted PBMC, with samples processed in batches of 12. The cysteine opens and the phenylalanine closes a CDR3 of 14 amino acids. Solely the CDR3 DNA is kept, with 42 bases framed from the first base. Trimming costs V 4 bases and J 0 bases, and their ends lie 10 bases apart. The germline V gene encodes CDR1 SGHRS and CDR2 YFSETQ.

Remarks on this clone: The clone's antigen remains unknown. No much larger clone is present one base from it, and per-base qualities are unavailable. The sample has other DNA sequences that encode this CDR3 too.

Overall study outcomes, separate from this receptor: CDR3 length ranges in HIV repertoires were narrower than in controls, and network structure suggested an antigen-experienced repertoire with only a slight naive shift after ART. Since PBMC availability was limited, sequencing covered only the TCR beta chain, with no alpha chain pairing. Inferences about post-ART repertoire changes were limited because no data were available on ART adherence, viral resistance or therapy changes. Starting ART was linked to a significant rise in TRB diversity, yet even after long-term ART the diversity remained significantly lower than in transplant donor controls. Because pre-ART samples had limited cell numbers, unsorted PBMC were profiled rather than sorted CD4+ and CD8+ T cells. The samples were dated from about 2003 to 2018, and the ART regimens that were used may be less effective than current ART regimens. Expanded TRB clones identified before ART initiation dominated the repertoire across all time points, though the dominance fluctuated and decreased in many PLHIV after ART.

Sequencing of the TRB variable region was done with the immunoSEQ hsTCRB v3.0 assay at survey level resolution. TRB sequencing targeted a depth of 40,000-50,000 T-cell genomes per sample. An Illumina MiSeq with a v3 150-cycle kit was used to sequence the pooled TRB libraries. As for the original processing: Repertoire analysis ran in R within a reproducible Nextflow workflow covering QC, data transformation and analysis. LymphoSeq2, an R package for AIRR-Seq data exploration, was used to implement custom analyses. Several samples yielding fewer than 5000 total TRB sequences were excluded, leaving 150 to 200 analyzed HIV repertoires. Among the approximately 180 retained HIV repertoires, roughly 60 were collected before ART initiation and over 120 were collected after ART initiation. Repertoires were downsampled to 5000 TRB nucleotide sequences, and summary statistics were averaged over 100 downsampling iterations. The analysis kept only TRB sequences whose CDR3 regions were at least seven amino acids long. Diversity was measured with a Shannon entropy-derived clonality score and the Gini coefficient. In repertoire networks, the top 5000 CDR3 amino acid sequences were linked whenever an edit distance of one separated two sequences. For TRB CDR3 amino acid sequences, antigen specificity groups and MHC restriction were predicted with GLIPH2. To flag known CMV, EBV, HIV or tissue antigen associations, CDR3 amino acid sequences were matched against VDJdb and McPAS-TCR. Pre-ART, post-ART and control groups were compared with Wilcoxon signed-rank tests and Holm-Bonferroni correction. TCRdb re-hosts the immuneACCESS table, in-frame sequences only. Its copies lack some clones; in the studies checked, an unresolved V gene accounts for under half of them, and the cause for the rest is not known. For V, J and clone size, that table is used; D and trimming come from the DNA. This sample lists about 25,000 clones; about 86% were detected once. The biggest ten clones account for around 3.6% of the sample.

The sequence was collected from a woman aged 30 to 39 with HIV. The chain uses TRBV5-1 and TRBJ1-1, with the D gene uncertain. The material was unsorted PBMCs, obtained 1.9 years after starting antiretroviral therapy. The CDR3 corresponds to CASSPGGVNTEAFF. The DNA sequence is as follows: TGCGCCAGCAGCCCGGGCGGGGTGAACACTGAAGCTTTCTTT.